One sample yielded the 28 T cell receptor beta chains listed below, sequenced in a study of control samples from healthy donors and cancer patients. Assay: immunoSEQ multiplex PCR; the TCRdb copy retains only in-frame clones and omits some. The sample has some 150,000 clones, 85% to 95% seen once. Sequenced: blood. The receptors originated from a woman aged 55-70 years in good health.

As concerns this clone: Other DNA sequences in the same sample also yield this CDR3. The chain combines TRBV30 with TRBJ1-2, with 7 positions matching TRBD1. V shed 0 bases and J 4 bases; nucleotides not matched to a gene: 2. Germline values: CDR1 GTSNPN, CDR2 SVGIG (reference sequence). The CDR3 has 13 amino acids. The CDR3 reads CAWSVGGAYGYTF. CDR3 DNA: TGTGCCTGGAGTGTAGGGGGCGCCTATGGCTACACCTTC.

The chain recombines TRBV5-1 with TRBJ1-3; perhaps TRBD1 as D (6 bases). CDR3 length equals 16 residues. Trimming took off 4 bases at V and 1 base at J, with 15 bases between the two ends. Germline V gene lookup returns CDR1 SGHRS and CDR2 YFSETQ. CDR3 DNA sequence: TGCGCCAGCAGCGCGAGTACAGGGCCGTCTGGAAACACCATATATTTT. Its translation is CASSASTGPSGNTIYF. Combining the CDR3 with reference TRBV5-1 and TRBJ1-3 gives the whole variable domain KAGVTQTPRYLIKTRGQQVTLSCSPISGHRSVSWYQQTPGQGLQFLFEYFSETQRNKGNFPGRFSGRQFSNSRSEMNVSTLELGDSALYLCASSASTGPSGNTIYFGEGSWLTVV.

This rearrangement joins TRBV12-3 or TRBV12-4 to TRBJ1-6, with a tentative D call TRBD1 (5 bases). V lost 5 bases to trimming and J lost 11 bases, with 10 bases between them. The CDR3 length is 12 residues. The CDR3 protein is CASSSRVPPLHF. The CDR3 DNA reads as TGTGCCAGCAGTAGCAGGGTTCCACCCCTCCACTTT.

The genes are TRBV14 and TRBJ2-3; 9 nucleotides align to TRBD2. Trimming took 4 bases from V and 4 from J; bases not matched to a gene: 6. CDR1 is SGHDN, CDR2 FVKESK, per germline. The CDR3 has 15 amino acids. CDR3: CASSPGASGADTQYF. CDR3 sequence (DNA): TGTGCCAGCAGCCCCGGGGCTAGCGGGGCAGATACGCAGTATTTT.

The gene calls are TRBV4-2 and TRBJ2-7; perhaps TRBD1 as D (6 bases). V was pared by 0 bases and J by 2 bases, with 11 bases between. In germline, CDR1 is LGHNA, CDR2 YNFKEQ. The CDR3 length is 15 residues. CDR3 loop: CASSQERQVAYEQYF. The CDR3, as DNA: TGTGCCAGCAGCCAAGAGAGACAGGTCGCCTACGAGCAGTACTTC.

The chain employs TRBV5-1 and TRBJ2-1; the D gene is possibly TRBD2 (5 bases). The CDR3 totals 15 residues. Germline CDR1 reads SGHRS; CDR2 reads YFSETQ. The ends were cut back, 2 bases at V and 6 bases at J, with 15 bases in the middle. The CDR3 loop is CASSLVTAEFNEQFF. The CDR3 DNA reads TGCGCCAGCAGCTTAGTAACAGCGGAATTCAATGAGCAGTTCTTC.

V and J are TRBV19 and TRBJ2-7, with D perhaps TRBD2 (7 bases). Germline V lookup: CDR1 LNHDA, CDR2 SQIVND (reference sequence). Trimming left V 5 bases short and J 0 bases short, with 14 bases between. This CDR3 comprises 15 residues. The CDR3 DNA sequence: TGTGCCAGTAGTCGTTACGGGGGGCGCTCCTACGAGCAGTACTTC. Its translation: CASSRYGGRSYEQYF.

On this clone: Germline is not matched at one junction end, which may reflect a read error. J is TRBJ1-1 and V is TRBV6-5; tentative D call: TRBD1 (5 bases). This CDR3 comprises 14 residues. Germline V gene lookup returns CDR1 MNHEY and CDR2 SVGAGI. CDR3 amino acids: CASNYLSQAGAAFF. CDR3 DNA: TGTGCCAGCAATTACTTATCACAGGCTGGGGCAGCTTTCTTT.

The chain combines TRBV5-4 with TRBJ1-2; 8 bases fit TRBD1. CDR1 is SGHNT, CDR2 YYREEE, per germline (reference sequence). The CDR3 is 17 amino acids. The junction had 15 bases not matched to a gene; V was cut back by 1 base and J by 7 bases. CDR3 protein: CASSLFSGRGRTGGYTF. The CDR3, as DNA: TGTGCCAGCAGCTTGTTTTCGGGCAGGGGGCGAACGGGTGGCTACACCTTC.

The chain has TRBV18 and TRBJ1-1, with 8 bases matching TRBD1. The germline CDR1 and CDR2 sequences are KGHSH and LQKENI. The junction had 7 bases not matched to a gene; V was cut back by 3 bases and J by 1 base. The CDR3 is 16 residues long. The CDR3 spells CASSPPTGTGNTEAFF. The CDR3 DNA follows: TGTGCCAGCTCACCTCCCACCGGGACAGGGAACACTGAAGCTTTCTTT.

V is TRBV4-3 and J is TRBJ2-3, with a possible D match to TRBD1 (6 bases). Germline CDR1 and CDR2: LGHNA and YSLEER. Trimming shortened V by 4 bases and J by 2 bases, and 19 bases separated the two germline ends. There are 17 residues in the CDR3. CDR3: CASSRSTQWTATDTQYF. The CDR3 DNA reads TGCGCCAGCAGCCGATCCACCCAGTGGACAGCCACAGATACGCAGTATTTT.

The chain has TRBV6-5 and TRBJ1-3; a possible D gene is TRBD1 (5 bases). CDR1 is MNHEY, CDR2 SVGAGI, per germline. The CDR3 totals 15 residues. V dropped 6 bases and J dropped 3 bases, with 15 bases sitting between them. Written as DNA, the CDR3 is TGTGCCAGCAGCCGCGACAGTTCTTGTGGAAACACCATATATTTT. It encodes CASSRDSSCGNTIYF.

The CDR3 nucleotides are TGCGCCAGCAGCTTGGCGGAGGTTAACACTGAAGCTTTCTTT. Translating gives CASSLAEVNTEAFF. The chain employs TRBV5-1 and TRBJ1-1; no clear D. This CDR3 is built from 14 residues. Germline CDR1 and CDR2: SGHRS and YFSETQ. The germline V and J ends were trimmed by 0 bases and 2 bases, with 8 bases remaining between them.

This clone was seen a single time. V and J are TRBV19 and TRBJ1-5; no definite D call. V dropped 7 bases and J dropped 8 bases, with 12 bases sitting between them. The CDR3 runs to 12 residues. Germline lookup yields CDR1 LNHDA and CDR2 SQIVND (reference sequence). CDR3 nucleotide sequence: TGTGCCAGTACCGCGGACGTAAAGCCCCAGCATTTT. Residues: CASTADVKPQHF. The full variable domain, its missing parts supplied by reference TRBV19 and TRBJ1-5, is DGGITQSPKYLFRKEGQNVTLSCEQNLNHDAMYWYRQDPGQGLRLIYYSQIVNDFQKGDIAEGYSVSREKKESFPLTVTSAQKNPTAFYLCASTADVKPQHFGDGTRLSIL.

For the CDR3, the DNA is TGCGCCAGCAGTACAGGGGGTAGCTATGGCTACACCTTC. It translates to CASSTGGSYGYTF. The chain uses TRBV10-2 and TRBJ1-2; TRBD1 matches at 8 bases. This CDR3 is built from 13 residues. J was trimmed by 4 bases and V by 5 bases; bases with no gene match: 3. CDR1 is WSHSY, CDR2 SAAADI, per germline.

J is TRBJ1-1 and V is TRBV6-5, with D tentatively TRBD1 (5 bases). Germline loops: CDR1 MNHEY, CDR2 SVGAGI. The CDR3 runs 14 residues. The V and J ends lost 1 base and 3 bases respectively, with 9 bases between them. The CDR3: CASSYWGLDTEAFF. CDR3 nucleotide sequence: TGTGCCAGCAGTTACTGGGGGTTGGACACTGAAGCTTTCTTT.

The gene calls are TRBV19 and TRBJ1-2, with 7 bases that match TRBD1. The CDR3 loop spans 18 amino acids. Unmatched junction bases numbered 18, after V lost 6 bases and J lost 2 bases. CDR1 is LNHDA and CDR2 is SQIVND in the germline V gene (reference sequence). CDR3 sequence: CASSSIGRGREMNYGYTF. The DNA of the CDR3 is TGTGCCAGTAGCTCCATAGGAAGGGGGCGAGAGATGAACTATGGCTACACCTTC. The whole variable domain, remainder taken from reference TRBV19 and TRBJ1-2, is DGGITQSPKYLFRKEGQNVTLSCEQNLNHDAMYWYRQDPGQGLRLIYYSQIVNDFQKGDIAEGYSVSREKKESFPLTVTSAQKNPTAFYLCASSSIGRGREMNYGYTFGSGTRLTVV.

This sequence joins TRBV5-1 and TRBJ1-1; D gene uncertain. Germline V gene sequence: CDR1 SGHRS, CDR2 YFSETQ. Trimming cost V 0 bases and J 3 bases, with 24 bases left between them. CDR3 length equals 19 residues. The CDR3 nucleotides read TGCGCCAGCAGCTTGGGGAGCTCCCAAGGTCCGAGGTCGGACACTGAAGCTTTCTTT. Translating it yields CASSLGSSQGPRSDTEAFF.

V and J are TRBV4-2 and TRBJ2-4; the D is unclear. This CDR3 region has 17 residues. Trimming pared 4 bases from V and 0 bases from J, leaving 16 bases between. CDR1 LGHNA and CDR2 YNFKEQ come from the germline V gene. The CDR3, as DNA: TGTGCCAGCAGCCTTGTAGGAGAAAACTTAGCCAAAAACATTCAGTACTTC. Its translation is CASSLVGENLAKNIQYF.

The chain has TRBV12-3 or TRBV12-4 and TRBJ2-1; D is unclear. Trimming took off 3 bases at V and 12 bases at J, with 12 bases between the two ends. CDR3 length: 12 amino acids. This chain's CDR3 is CASSLGRVSQFF. The CDR3 DNA reads TGTGCCAGCAGTTTGGGTAGGGTTTCGCAGTTCTTC.

The genes are TRBV2 and TRBJ1-4, with D maybe TRBD1 (6 bases). This CDR3 region has 14 residues. Trimming cost V 7 bases and J 3 bases, with 12 bases left between them. Germline-derived CDR1 and CDR2 are SNHLY and FYNNEI. CDR3 region: CASTKQGPNEKLFF. The CDR3 bases are TGTGCCAGCACCAAACAGGGTCCTAATGAAAAACTGTTTTTT.

CDR3 sequence reads: CASSGIQGVGELFF. The CDR3 coding sequence is TGTGCCAGCAGCGGGATACAGGGCGTCGGGGAGCTGTTTTTT. The chain recombines TRBV5-4 with TRBJ2-2, with D possibly TRBD1 on 6 matching bases. The CDR3 has 14 amino acids. The germline V gene encodes CDR1 SGHNT and CDR2 YYREEE (reference sequence). Trimming removed 4 bases from V and 7 bases from J, with 14 bases in between.

The sample holds a few counts of this clone. Additional DNA sequences in this sample encode the identical CDR3. The rearrangement links TRBV6-2 or TRBV6-3 to TRBJ1-1; D remains unclear. This CDR3 spans 13 amino acids. Germline V CDR1 and CDR2: MNHEY, SVGEGT. The V gene lost 2 bases and the J gene lost 1 base, with 5 bases spanning the gap. The DNA of the CDR3 is TGTGCCAGCAGTTACAGACAGAACACTGAAGCTTTCTTT. Protein sequence: CASSYRQNTEAFF.

The V and J genes are TRBV7-3 and TRBJ2-1, with 7 bases aligning to TRBD1. Germline V gene sequence: CDR1 SGHTA, CDR2 FQGTGA. J was trimmed by 5 bases and V by 6 bases; bases with no gene match: 13. The CDR3 consists of 16 residues. DNA of the CDR3: TGTGCCAGCAGACTCGGGACAGCGCATTCGGACAATGAGCAGTTCTTC. Its protein product is CASRLGTAHSDNEQFF.

V and J are TRBV28 and TRBJ1-3; maybe TRBD1 (5 bases). The CDR3 has 14 amino acids. CDR1 and CDR2 from the germline V gene are MDHEN and SYDVKM. The ends were cut back, 5 bases at V and 4 bases at J, with 12 bases in the middle. The CDR3 bases are TGTGCCAGCAGTCAATCAGGGCAAGGAAACACCATATATTTT. Translation gives CASSQSGQGNTIYF.

The genes are TRBV19 and TRBJ1-3; D is unclear. Germline CDR1 LNHDA, CDR2 SQIVND (reference sequence). CDR3 size: 17 residues. V was trimmed by 3 bases and J by 0 bases, leaving 15 bases between them. DNA of the CDR3: TGTGCCAGTAGTATTCTAGGCGGTTGGAGCTCTGGAAACACCATATATTTT. Protein sequence: CASSILGGWSSGNTIYF. Full variable domain (remainder filled in from reference TRBV19 and TRBJ1-3): DGGITQSPKYLFRKEGQNVTLSCEQNLNHDAMYWYRQDPGQGLRLIYYSQIVNDFQKGDIAEGYSVSREKKESFPLTVTSAQKNPTAFYLCASSILGGWSSGNTIYFGEGSWLTVV.

J is TRBJ1-4 and V is TRBV7-2, with unresolved D. Trimming stripped 3 bases from V and 4 bases from J, with 6 bases between. The germline V gene has CDR1 SGHTA and CDR2 FQGNSA. This CDR3 has 13 amino acids. In DNA form, the CDR3 reads TGTGCCAGCAGCTTTCGATATAATGAAAAACTGTTTTTT. Translating it yields CASSFRYNEKLFF.

The chain links TRBV9 to TRBJ2-1; 7 bases are a match to TRBD2. CDR1 SGDLS and CDR2 YYNGEE come from the germline V gene. This CDR3 is 15 amino acids long. J was trimmed by 4 bases and V by 0 bases; bases with no gene match: 4. In nucleotides, the CDR3 is TGTGCCAGCAGCGTAGGGCTAGCGGAATACAATGAGCAGTTCTTC. This sequence encodes CASSVGLAEYNEQFF.